Below are 29 T cell receptor beta chains sequenced from a single sample in a study of T cell responses to AZD1222 COVID-19 vaccine. Profiling relied on immunoSEQ multiplex PCR, and the TCRdb table lists in-frame clones only, not all of them. The sample holds 86,000 or so clones, approximately 89% seen once. The input for sequencing was peripheral blood, taken on day 0 of AZD1222 vaccination. Receptor source: an adult in good health.

This chain joins TRBV7-8 and TRBJ2-2; possible D gene TRBD1, 5 bases. Per the germline V gene, CDR1 is SGHVS and CDR2 is FQNEAQ. V dropped 5 bases and J dropped 2 bases, with 12 bases sitting between them. This CDR3 is 15 amino acids long. The DNA of the CDR3 is TGTGCCAGCAGCCCTTCTGGGGCCAACACCGGGGAGCTGTTTTTT. It specifies CASSPSGANTGELFF.

The rearrangement uses TRBV7-2 and TRBJ1-2; D is possibly TRBD1 (5 bases). The germline V and J ends were trimmed by 5 bases and 7 bases, with 17 bases remaining between them. The V gene's germline CDR1 is SGHTA and CDR2 FQGNSA. This CDR3 comprises 14 residues. The DNA of the CDR3 is TGTGCCAGCAGCCCGGCTGACAGTCCGGGTGGCTACACCTTC. It yields the protein CASSPADSPGGYTF.

The V gene is TRBV7-9, the J gene TRBJ2-5, with TRBD1 identical over 9 bases. The CDR3 contains 15 residues. The germline CDR1 and CDR2 sequences are SEHNR and FQNEAQ (reference sequence). Trimming at V came to 1 base and at J to 7 bases, leaving 7 bases not matched to a gene. CDR3 in amino acids: CASSLGGGQGGTQYF. The CDR3 DNA reads as TGTGCCAGCAGCTTAGGCGGGGGACAGGGAGGGACCCAGTACTTC. The whole variable domain, filled in from reference TRBV7-9 and TRBJ2-5, reads DTGVSQNPRHKITKRGQNVTFRCDPISEHNRLYWYRQTLGQGPEFLTYFQNEAQLEKSRLLSDRFSAERPKGSFSTLEIQRTEQGDSAMYLCASSLGGGQGGTQYFGPGTRLLVL.

The chain employs TRBV24-1 and TRBJ2-7; 8 positions agree with TRBD2. Germline loops: CDR1 KGHDR, CDR2 SFDVKD. This CDR3 region has 14 residues. The trim removed 1 base at V and 7 bases at J, leaving 5 bases unmatched. The CDR3 DNA reads as TGTGCCACCAGTGATTTCGGGGGGGTGTGGGAGCAGTACTTC. Protein: CATSDFGGVWEQYF.

The chain recombines TRBV3-1 (or the pseudogene TRBV3-2) with TRBJ2-1, with 9 bases lining up with TRBD1. V shed 6 bases, J shed 5 bases, and the junction held 14 bases outside the gene matches. This CDR3 spans 17 amino acids. The germline V gene has CDR1 LGHDT and CDR2 YNNKEL (reference sequence). The CDR3 nucleotides are TGTGCCAGCAGTCCAACACCCGGGACAGGGACCAACAATGAGCAGTTCTTC. It codes for CASSPTPGTGTNNEQFF.

The rearrangement joins TRBV4-1 to TRBJ2-2; 9 bases map to TRBD2. This CDR3 spans 17 amino acids. The ends lost 0 bases at V and 7 bases at J; junction bases unmatched: 9. Germline assignment: CDR1 MGHRA and CDR2 YSYEKL. The CDR3 DNA reads TGCGCCAGCAGCCAAGATATAACTAGCGGGCCGAGCGGGGAGCTGTTTTTT. Its protein product is CASSQDITSGPSGELFF.

The chain links TRBV19 to TRBJ1-1, with D perhaps matching TRBD1 (5 bases). The germline V gene has CDR1 LNHDA and CDR2 SQIVND (reference sequence). This CDR3 region has 12 residues. The V end was cut by 11 bases, the J end by 7 bases, with 17 bases between. The CDR3 DNA is TGTGCCGCGGCGGGGGAGGGCCTTGAAGCTTTCTTT. This encodes CAAAGEGLEAFF.

The chain links TRBV24-1 to TRBJ2-3, with D unclear. CDR1 and CDR2 from the germline V gene are KGHDR and SFDVKD. Trimming took 1 base from V and 0 from J, leaving 10 bases between them. CDR3 size: 16 residues. The CDR3 spells CATSDLESTSTDTQYF. The CDR3, as DNA: TGTGCCACCAGTGATTTAGAGTCAACTAGCACAGATACGCAGTATTTT.

The V gene is TRBV11-2, the J gene TRBJ1-2; D gene ambiguous. This CDR3 has 14 residues. Germline V gives CDR1 SGHAT, CDR2 FQNNGV. The V end was cut by 0 bases, the J end by 7 bases, with 12 bases between. Here the CDR3 reads CASSLDELYGGYTF. The CDR3, as DNA: TGTGCCAGCAGCTTAGATGAGCTTTATGGTGGCTACACCTTC.

The chain joins TRBV27 to TRBJ2-3, with 7 nucleotides matching TRBD2. This CDR3 contains 17 residues. V was pared by 3 bases and J by 1 base, with 10 bases of the junction left unmatched. Germline CDR1 is MNHEY and CDR2 is SMNVEV (reference sequence). The CDR3 DNA reads TGTGCCAGCAGTTTGCGACTTGGGGGGGTTGGCACAGATACGCAGTATTTT. Translated, it gives CASSLRLGGVGTDTQYF.

The chain carries TRBV3-1 (or the pseudogene TRBV3-2) and TRBJ2-1; TRBD2 aligns across 7 bases. The germline V gene has CDR1 LGHDT and CDR2 YNNKEL (reference sequence). This CDR3 has 16 residues. Unmatched junction bases numbered 5, after V lost 0 bases and J lost 3 bases. Here the CDR3 DNA reads TGTGCCAGCAGCCAAGACGGTCTAGCGGTCTACAATGAGCAGTTCTTC. This gives the protein CASSQDGLAVYNEQFF.

The chain links TRBV5-1 to TRBJ1-1; D is undetermined. The germline V gene encodes CDR1 SGHRS and CDR2 YFSETQ. Trimming left V 2 bases short and J 1 base short, with 9 bases between. The CDR3 consists of 14 residues. CDR3 loop: CASSLSQTNTEAFF. The CDR3 DNA is TGCGCCAGCAGCTTATCACAGACGAACACTGAAGCTTTCTTT.

V is TRBV5-4 and J is TRBJ2-7; unclear D gene. The ends were cut back, 0 bases at V and 2 bases at J, with 12 bases in the middle. The CDR3 is made up of 15 amino acids. The germline V gene has CDR1 SGHNT and CDR2 YYREEE (reference sequence). Written as DNA, the CDR3 is TGTGCCAGCAGCTTGGAATCCACGTCGACCTACGAGCAGTACTTC. Translating it yields CASSLESTSTYEQYF.

The rearrangement uses TRBV6-5 and TRBJ2-3; D might be TRBD1 (6 bases). V was pared by 11 bases and J by 6 bases, with 18 bases between. CDR1 MNHEY and CDR2 SVGAGI come from the germline V gene. The CDR3 has 13 residues. The CDR3: CAGGFQGTDTQYF. In nucleotides, the CDR3 is TGTGCCGGTGGATTTCAGGGGACGGATACGCAGTATTTT.

V gene TRBV19 combines with J gene TRBJ1-3; D ambiguous. CDR1 is LNHDA, CDR2 SQIVND, per germline (reference sequence). CDR3 length: 15 amino acids. Trimming took off 1 base at V and 0 bases at J, with 7 bases between the two ends. The CDR3 DNA reads as TGTGCCAGTAGTATAGGGGCTGACTCTGGAAACACCATATATTTT. It translates to CASSIGADSGNTIYF.

This chain links TRBV5-1 with TRBJ2-3; 8 bases line up with TRBD2. The trim removed 0 bases at V and 3 bases at J, leaving 15 bases unmatched. Germline CDR1 SGHRS, CDR2 YFSETQ. This CDR3 is built from 19 residues. For the CDR3, the DNA is TGCGCCAGCAGCTTGGATATCGGGGCGGGGGGACGTAGGACAGATACGCAGTATTTT. Translated: CASSLDIGAGGRRTDTQYF.

CDR3 coding DNA: TGTGCCAGCAGTGACCGGACAGGGACTTTCTTT. As protein: CASSDRTGTFF. The chain has TRBV25-1 and TRBJ1-1, with TRBD1 matching over 8 bases. Germline CDR1 is MGHDK and CDR2 is SYGVNS. V was pared by 3 bases and J by 12 bases, with 3 bases of the junction left unmatched. The CDR3 runs 11 residues.

The chain employs TRBV6-5 and TRBJ1-4; D call uncertain. The germline V gene has CDR1 MNHEY and CDR2 SVGAGI. CDR3 length equals 15 residues. Trimming took 6 bases from V and 0 from J, leaving 11 bases between them. This CDR3 reads CASSPGPATNEKLFF. CDR3 DNA: TGTGCCAGCAGCCCGGGCCCCGCAACTAATGAAAAACTGTTTTTT.

This chain links TRBV6-5 with TRBJ2-7; D is undetermined. This CDR3 is 15 amino acids long. V was cut by 0 bases and J by 3 bases, with 12 bases left in between. The germline gives CDR1 MNHEY, CDR2 SVGAGI. The CDR3, as DNA: TGTGCCAGCAGTTACTCGGCTTCAAGAGGCTACGAGCAGTACTTC. This codes for CASSYSASRGYEQYF.

J is TRBJ1-4 and V is TRBV4-3; D is undetermined. Trimming pared 0 bases from V and 8 bases from J, leaving 7 bases between. Germline V gene data show CDR1 as LGHNA and CDR2 as YSLEER. This CDR3 has 13 amino acids. The CDR3 here is CASSQDHREKLFF. The DNA for the CDR3 is TGCGCCAGCAGCCAAGATCATAGGGAAAAACTGTTTTTT.

This clone was seen a handful of times. The chain has TRBV5-4 and TRBJ2-1; D may match TRBD1 or TRBD2 (6 bases each). V was trimmed by 5 bases and J by 1 base, leaving 16 bases between them. This CDR3 has 16 amino acids. Germline CDR1 SGHNT, CDR2 YYREEE (reference sequence). This chain's CDR3 is CASSMGGLSSYNEQFF. As DNA, the CDR3 is TGTGCCAGCAGTATGGGGGGCTTAAGTTCCTACAATGAGCAGTTCTTC.

The genes are TRBV10-2 and TRBJ2-1, with D perhaps TRBD1 or TRBD2 (5 bases each). The CDR3 extends over 17 amino acids. Germline-derived CDR1 and CDR2 are WSHSY and SAAADI. V lost 3 bases, J lost 5 bases, and 20 bases lay in between. The CDR3 region has the DNA TGCGCCAGCAGTGATTTTGGGTGGGGGAGATTAGACAATGAGCAGTTCTTC. Encoded protein: CASSDFGWGRLDNEQFF.

The rearrangement joins TRBV2 to TRBJ2-1, with D possibly being TRBD1 (7 bases). CDR1 SNHLY and CDR2 FYNNEI come from the germline V gene. V was pared by 5 bases and J by 8 bases, with 16 bases between. The length of the CDR3 is 14 residues. CDR3: CASSQGGPVDEQFF. CDR3 bases: TGTGCCAGCAGTCAGGGGGGCCCGGTTGATGAGCAGTTCTTC.

This clone was counted a single time. The V call is TRBV29-1, the J call TRBJ2-1; TRBD2 is a possible D gene (6 bases). Per germline, CDR1 SQVTM and CDR2 ANQGSEA. This CDR3 region has 15 residues. Between the trimmed V and J ends, which lost 4 bases and 0 bases, there was a span of 13 bases. The CDR3 nucleotides are TGCAGCGTTGGGGGGGAACTGAGCTCCTACAATGAGCAGTTCTTC. This encodes CSVGGELSSYNEQFF.

V and J are TRBV2 and TRBJ1-1, with 8 bases fitting TRBD1. V shed 9 bases and J 0 bases; nucleotides not matched to a gene: 6. The CDR3 contains 14 residues. The germline V gene has CDR1 SNHLY and CDR2 FYNNEI. DNA of the CDR3: TGTGCCAGGGGACAGGAGGGGCTGAACACTGAAGCTTTCTTT. Its translation: CARGQEGLNTEAFF. The whole variable domain, filled in from reference TRBV2 and TRBJ1-1, reads EPEVTQTPSHQVTQMGQEVILRCVPISNHLYFYWYRQILGQKVEFLVSFYNNEISEKSEIFDDQFSVERPDGSNFTLKIRSTKLEDSAMYFCARGQEGLNTEAFFGQGTRLTVV.

The chain carries TRBV12-3 or TRBV12-4 and TRBJ2-3; D remains ambiguous. Trimming left V 6 bases short and J 1 base short, with 8 bases between. The length of the CDR3 is 13 residues. This CDR3 is CASSKVGTDTQYF. CDR3 in DNA: TGTGCCAGCAGCAAAGTCGGCACAGATACGCAGTATTTT.

This clone came up a few times. This chain links TRBV2 with TRBJ1-6; D remains unclear. CDR1 is SNHLY and CDR2 is FYNNEI in the germline V gene. This CDR3 has 14 amino acids. Between the trimmed V and J ends, which lost 6 bases and 5 bases, there was a span of 11 bases. In DNA form, the CDR3 reads TGTGCCAGCAGCGCGGCCCTTAATAATTCACCCCTCCACTTT. Translating gives CASSAALNNSPLHF. Drawing the rest from reference TRBV2 and TRBJ1-6, the complete variable domain is EPEVTQTPSHQVTQMGQEVILRCVPISNHLYFYWYRQILGQKVEFLVSFYNNEISEKSEIFDDQFSVERPDGSNFTLKIRSTKLEDSAMYFCASSAALNNSPLHFGNGTRLTVT.

V usage is TRBV4-1 and J usage is TRBJ1-1; 9 bases fit TRBD1. Germline lookup yields CDR1 MGHRA and CDR2 YSYEKL. The ends lost 4 bases at V and 4 bases at J; junction bases unmatched: 7. The CDR3 covers 15 residues. The CDR3 nucleotides read TGCGCCAGCAGCCCTCGGGACAGGGAGGGCACTGAAGCTTTCTTT. This encodes CASSPRDREGTEAFF.

V usage is TRBV19 and J usage is TRBJ2-7; weak D call: TRBD1 (6 bases). The CDR3 sequence is 14 residues long. Germline CDR1 LNHDA, CDR2 SQIVND (reference sequence). Trimming shortened V by 6 bases and J by 5 bases, and 17 bases separated the two germline ends. Written as DNA, the CDR3 is TGTGCCAGTAGCCCCCAACAGGGAGTCCACGAGCAGTACTTC. Translating gives CASSPQQGVHEQYF.